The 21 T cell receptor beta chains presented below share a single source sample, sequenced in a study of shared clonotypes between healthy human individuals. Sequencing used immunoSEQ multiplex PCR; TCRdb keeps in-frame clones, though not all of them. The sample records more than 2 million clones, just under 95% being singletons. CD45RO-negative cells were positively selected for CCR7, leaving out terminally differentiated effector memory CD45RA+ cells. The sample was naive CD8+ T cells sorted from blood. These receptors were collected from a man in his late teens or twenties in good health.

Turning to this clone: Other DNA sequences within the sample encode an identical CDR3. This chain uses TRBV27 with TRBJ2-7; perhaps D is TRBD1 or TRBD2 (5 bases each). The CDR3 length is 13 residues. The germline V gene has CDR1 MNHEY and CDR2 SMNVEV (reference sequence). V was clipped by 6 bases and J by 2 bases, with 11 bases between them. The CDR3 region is CASRPGTPYEQYF. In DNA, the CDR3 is TGTGCCAGCAGGCCCGGGACCCCCTACGAGCAGTACTTC.

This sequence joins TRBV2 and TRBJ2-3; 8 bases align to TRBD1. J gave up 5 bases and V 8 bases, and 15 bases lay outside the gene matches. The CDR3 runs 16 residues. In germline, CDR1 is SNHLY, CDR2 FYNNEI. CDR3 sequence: CASLGGQDHTGDTQYF. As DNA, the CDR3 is TGTGCCAGCCTGGGGGGACAGGACCACACCGGAGATACGCAGTATTTT.

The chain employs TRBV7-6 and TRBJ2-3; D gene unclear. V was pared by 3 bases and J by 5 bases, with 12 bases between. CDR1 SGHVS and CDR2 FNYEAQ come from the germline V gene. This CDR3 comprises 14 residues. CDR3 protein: CASSFLGRIDTQYF. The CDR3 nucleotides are TGTGCCAGCAGCTTCTTAGGCCGCATAGATACGCAGTATTTT.

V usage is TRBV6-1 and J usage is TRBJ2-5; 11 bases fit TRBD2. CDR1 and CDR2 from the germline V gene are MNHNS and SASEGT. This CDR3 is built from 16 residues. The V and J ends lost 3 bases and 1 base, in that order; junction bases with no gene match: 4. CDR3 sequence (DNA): TGTGCCAGCAGTGATAGCGGGAGGGACCCCCAAGAGACCCAGTACTTC. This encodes CASSDSGRDPQETQYF.

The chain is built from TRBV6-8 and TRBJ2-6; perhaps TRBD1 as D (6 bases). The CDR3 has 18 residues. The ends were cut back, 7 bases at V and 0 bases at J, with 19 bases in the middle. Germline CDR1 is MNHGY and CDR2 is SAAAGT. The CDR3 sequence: CASIPDSLPSSGANVLTF. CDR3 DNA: TGTGCCAGCATCCCGGACAGTCTTCCCAGCTCTGGGGCCAACGTCCTGACTTTC.

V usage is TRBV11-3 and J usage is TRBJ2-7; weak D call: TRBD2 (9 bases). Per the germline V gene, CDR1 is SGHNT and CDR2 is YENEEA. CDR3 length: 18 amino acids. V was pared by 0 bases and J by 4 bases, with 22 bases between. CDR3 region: CASSLDPTGGLAGYEQYF. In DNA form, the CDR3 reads TGTGCCAGCAGCTTAGATCCTACAGGGGGACTAGCAGGATACGAGCAGTACTTC.

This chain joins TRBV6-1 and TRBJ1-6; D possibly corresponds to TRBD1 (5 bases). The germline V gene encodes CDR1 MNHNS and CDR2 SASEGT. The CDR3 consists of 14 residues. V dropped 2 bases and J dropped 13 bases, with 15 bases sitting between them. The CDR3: CASSEMNVGDPLHF. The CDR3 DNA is TGTGCCAGCAGTGAAATGAACGTTGGGGACCCCCTCCACTTT.

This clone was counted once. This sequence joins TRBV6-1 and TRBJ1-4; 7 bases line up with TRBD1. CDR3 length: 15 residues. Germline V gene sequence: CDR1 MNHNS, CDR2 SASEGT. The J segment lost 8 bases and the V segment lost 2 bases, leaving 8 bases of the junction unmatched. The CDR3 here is CASSEKGQGDEKLFF. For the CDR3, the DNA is TGTGCCAGCAGTGAAAAAGGTCAGGGGGACGAAAAACTGTTTTTT.

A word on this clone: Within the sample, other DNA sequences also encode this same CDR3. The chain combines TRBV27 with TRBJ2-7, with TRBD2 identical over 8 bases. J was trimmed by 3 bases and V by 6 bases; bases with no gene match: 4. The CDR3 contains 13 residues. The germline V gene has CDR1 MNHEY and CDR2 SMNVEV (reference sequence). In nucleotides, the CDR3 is TGTGCCAGCAGAGTAGCGGGGAGCTACGAGCAGTACTTC. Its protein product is CASRVAGSYEQYF.

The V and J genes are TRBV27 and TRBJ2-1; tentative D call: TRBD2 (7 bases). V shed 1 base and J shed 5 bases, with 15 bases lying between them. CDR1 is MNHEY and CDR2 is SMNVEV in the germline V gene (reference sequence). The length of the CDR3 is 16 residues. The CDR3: CASSLLGGGYNNEQFF. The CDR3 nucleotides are TGTGCCAGCAGTTTATTGGGCGGGGGCTATAACAATGAGCAGTTCTTC.

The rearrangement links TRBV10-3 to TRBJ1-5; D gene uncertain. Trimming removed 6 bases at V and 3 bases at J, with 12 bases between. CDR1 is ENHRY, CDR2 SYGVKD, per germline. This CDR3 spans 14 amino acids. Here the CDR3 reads CAIRLDGVNQPQHF. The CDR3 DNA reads TGTGCCATCAGGCTGGACGGGGTCAATCAGCCCCAGCATTTT.

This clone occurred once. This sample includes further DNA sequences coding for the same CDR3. CDR3 amino acids: CASSPSYEQYF. Here the CDR3 DNA reads TGTGCCAGCAGTCCTTCCTACGAGCAGTACTTC. The chain joins TRBV7-2 to TRBJ2-7; no reliable D call. The CDR3 extends over 11 amino acids. Germline-derived CDR1 and CDR2 are SGHTA and FQGNSA. V was pared by 6 bases and J by 1 base, with 4 bases between.

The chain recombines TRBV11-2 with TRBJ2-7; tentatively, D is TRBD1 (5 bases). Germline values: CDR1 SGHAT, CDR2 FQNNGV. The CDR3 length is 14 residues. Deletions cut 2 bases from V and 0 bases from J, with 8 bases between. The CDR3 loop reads CASSLPGISYEQYF. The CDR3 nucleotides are TGTGCCAGCAGCTTACCAGGGATCTCCTACGAGCAGTACTTC. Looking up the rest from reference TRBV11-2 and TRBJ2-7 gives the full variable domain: EAGVAQSPRYKIIEKRQSVAFWCNPISGHATLYWYQQILGQGPKLLIQFQNNGVVDDSQLPKDRFSAERLKGVDSTLKIQPAKLEDSAVYLCASSLPGISYEQYFGPGTRLTVT.

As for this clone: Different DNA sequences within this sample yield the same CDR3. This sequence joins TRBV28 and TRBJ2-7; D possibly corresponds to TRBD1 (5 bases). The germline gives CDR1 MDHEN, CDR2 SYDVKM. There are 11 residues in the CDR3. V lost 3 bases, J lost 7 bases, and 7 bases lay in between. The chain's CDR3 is CASSFSGEQYF. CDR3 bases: TGTGCCAGCAGTTTCTCAGGGGAGCAGTACTTC.

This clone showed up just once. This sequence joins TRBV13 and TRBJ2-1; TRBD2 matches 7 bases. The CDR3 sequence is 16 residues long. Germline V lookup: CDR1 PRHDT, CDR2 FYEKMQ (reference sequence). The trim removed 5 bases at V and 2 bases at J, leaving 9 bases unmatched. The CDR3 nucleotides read TGTGCCAGCAGCGCCTCCGGGGGGTGGACCTACAATGAGCAGTTCTTC. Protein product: CASSASGGWTYNEQFF.

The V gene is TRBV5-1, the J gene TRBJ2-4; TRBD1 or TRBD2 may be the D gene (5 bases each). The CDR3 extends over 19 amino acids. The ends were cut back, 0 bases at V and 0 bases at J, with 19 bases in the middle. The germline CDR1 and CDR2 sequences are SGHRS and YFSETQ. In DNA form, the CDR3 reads TGCGCCAGCAGCTTGGCATCCCGGGACGTGGTGAGAGCCAAAAACATTCAGTACTTC. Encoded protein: CASSLASRDVVRAKNIQYF.

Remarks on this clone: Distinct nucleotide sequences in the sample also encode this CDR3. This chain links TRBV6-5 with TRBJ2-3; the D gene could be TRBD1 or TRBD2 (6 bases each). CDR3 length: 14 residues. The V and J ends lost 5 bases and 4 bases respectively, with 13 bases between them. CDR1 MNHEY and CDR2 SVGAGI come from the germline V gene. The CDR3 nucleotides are TGTGCCAGCAGTCCGTTCGGGGGCGCAGATACGCAGTATTTT. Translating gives CASSPFGGADTQYF.

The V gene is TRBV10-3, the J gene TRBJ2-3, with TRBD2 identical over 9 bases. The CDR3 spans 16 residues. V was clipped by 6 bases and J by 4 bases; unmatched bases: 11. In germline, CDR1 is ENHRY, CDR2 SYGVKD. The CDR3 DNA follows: TGTGCCATCAGGGGCGGGACTAGCAACCCCGCAGATACGCAGTATTTT. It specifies CAIRGGTSNPADTQYF.

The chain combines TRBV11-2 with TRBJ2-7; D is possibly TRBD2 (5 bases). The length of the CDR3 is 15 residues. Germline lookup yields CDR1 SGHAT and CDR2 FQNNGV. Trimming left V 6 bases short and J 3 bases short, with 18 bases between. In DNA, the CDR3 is TGTGCCAGCAGAATTATGAGGGATCCGGACTACGAGCAGTACTTC. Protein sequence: CASRIMRDPDYEQYF.

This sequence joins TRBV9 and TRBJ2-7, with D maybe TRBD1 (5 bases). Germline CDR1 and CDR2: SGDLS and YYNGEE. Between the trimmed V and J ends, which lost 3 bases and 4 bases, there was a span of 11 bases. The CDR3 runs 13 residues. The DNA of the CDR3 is TGTGCCAGCAGCGCAGGACATGGATACGAGCAGTACTTC. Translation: CASSAGHGYEQYF.

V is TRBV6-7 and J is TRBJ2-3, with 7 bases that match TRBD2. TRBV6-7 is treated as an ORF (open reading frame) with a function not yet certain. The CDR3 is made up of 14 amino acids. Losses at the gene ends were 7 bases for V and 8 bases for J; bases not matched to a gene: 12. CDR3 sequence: CASTPAGDRSTQYF. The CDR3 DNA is TGTGCCAGCACCCCGGCGGGGGACCGGAGTACGCAGTATTTT.